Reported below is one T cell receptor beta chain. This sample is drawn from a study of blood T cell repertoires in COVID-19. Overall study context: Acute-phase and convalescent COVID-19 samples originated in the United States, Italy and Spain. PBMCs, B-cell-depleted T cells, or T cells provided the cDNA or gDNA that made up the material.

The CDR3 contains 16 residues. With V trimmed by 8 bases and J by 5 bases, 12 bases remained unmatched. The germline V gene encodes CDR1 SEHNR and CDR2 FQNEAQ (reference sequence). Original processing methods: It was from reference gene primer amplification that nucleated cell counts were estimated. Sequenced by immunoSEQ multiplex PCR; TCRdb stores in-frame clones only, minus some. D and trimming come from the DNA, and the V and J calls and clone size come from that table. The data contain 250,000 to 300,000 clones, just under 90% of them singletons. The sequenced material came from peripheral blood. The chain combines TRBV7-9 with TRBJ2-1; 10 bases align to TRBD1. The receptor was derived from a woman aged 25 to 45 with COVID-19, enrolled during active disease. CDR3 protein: CASLTPGDRGHNEQFF. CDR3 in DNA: TGTGCCAGCTTAACTCCGGGGGACAGGGGACACAATGAGCAGTTCTTC. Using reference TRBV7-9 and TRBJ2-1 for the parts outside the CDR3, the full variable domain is DTGVSQNPRHKITKRGQNVTFRCDPISEHNRLYWYRQTLGQGPEFLTYFQNEAQLEKSRLLSDRFSAERPKGSFSTLEIQRTEQGDSAMYLCASLTPGDRGHNEQFFGPGTRLTVL.